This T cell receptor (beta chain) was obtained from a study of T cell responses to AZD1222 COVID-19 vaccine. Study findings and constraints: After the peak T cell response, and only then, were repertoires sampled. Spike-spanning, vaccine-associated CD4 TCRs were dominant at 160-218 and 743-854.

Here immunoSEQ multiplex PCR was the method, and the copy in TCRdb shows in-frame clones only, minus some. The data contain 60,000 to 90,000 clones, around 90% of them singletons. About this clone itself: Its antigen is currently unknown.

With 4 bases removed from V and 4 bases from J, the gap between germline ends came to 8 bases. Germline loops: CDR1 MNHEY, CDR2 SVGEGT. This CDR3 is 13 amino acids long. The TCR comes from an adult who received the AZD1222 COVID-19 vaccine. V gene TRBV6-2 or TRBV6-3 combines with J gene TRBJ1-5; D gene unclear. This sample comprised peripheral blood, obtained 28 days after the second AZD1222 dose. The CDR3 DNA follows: TGTGCCAGCAGTTCAAATACTAATCAGCCCCAGCATTTT. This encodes CASSSNTNQPQHF.